Listed below are T cell receptor beta chains from one sample, sequenced in a study of post-analysis software for immune sequencing data. MiXCR was run by TCRdb on the PCR reads, yielding one entry per CDR3 protein. The sample yields about 570,000 distinct CDR3 sequences, around 36% seen once. The sequenced sample consisted of blood. The receptor set was obtained from a girl younger than 18 with multiple sclerosis. CDR3s include the opening cysteine and the closing phenylalanine or tryptophan. The order of the fields is clone size, J gene, D gene, V gene, CDR3 protein, CDR3 DNA. A D gene is named only where the DNA matches it firmly. Clone size is given for some rows only: seen once, a few or many times, or a class if the clone is expanded.

size: .
J: TRBJ2-6
D: TRBD1
V: TRBV7-6
CDR3: CASSFSSGTGAGANVRTF
DNA: TGTGCCAGCAGCTTTTCATCCGGGACAGGGGCTGGGGCCAACGTCCGGACTTTC

size: .
J: TRBJ2-1
D: .
V: TRBV27
CDR3: CASRMTDLGDPNNEQFF
DNA: TGTGCCAGCAGGATGACAGATCTTGGGGACCCGAACAATGAGCAGTTCTTC

size: .
J: TRBJ1-2
D: .
V: TRBV4-1
CDR3: CASSQEGWDGYTF
DNA: TGCGCCAGCAGCCAAGAAGGGTGGGACGGCTACACCTTC

size: few
J: TRBJ1-2
D: .
V: TRBV3-1
CDR3: CASSQTAYYGYTF
DNA: TGTGCCAGCAGCCAAACGGCCTACTATGGCTACACCTTC

size: many
J: TRBJ2-1
D: .
V: TRBV29-1
CDR3: CSALGHPKDNEQFF
DNA: TGCAGCGCCCTAGGACACCCGAAAGACAATGAGCAGTTCTTC

size: .
J: TRBJ2-3
D: TRBD2
V: TRBV3-1
CDR3: CASSQDPSGSSTDTQYF
DNA: TGTGCCAGCAGCCAAGACCCTAGCGGGAGTAGCACAGATACGCAGTATTTT

size: few
J: TRBJ1-1
D: .
V: TRBV5-1
CDR3: CASSTRPDLNTEAFF
DNA: TGCGCCAGCAGCACGCGGCCCGATTTGAACACTGAAGCTTTCTTT

size: many
J: TRBJ2-3
D: .
V: TRBV29-1
CDR3: CSVGRITSDTQYF
DNA: TGCAGCGTGGGACGGATAACTTCAGATACGCAGTATTTT

size: .
J: TRBJ2-1
D: .
V: TRBV6-2/TRBV6-3
CDR3: CASRRGREPYNEQFF
DNA: TGTGCCAGCAGAAGGGGACGAGAGCCTTACAATGAGCAGTTCTTC

size: .
J: TRBJ2-1
D: TRBD2
V: TRBV20-1
CDR3: CSARLAAGGFSYNEQFF
DNA: TGCAGTGCTAGGTTAGCGGCGGGGGGGTTCTCCTACAATGAGCAGTTCTTC

size: .
J: TRBJ1-5
D: .
V: TRBV20-1
CDR3: CSASRQASNQPQHF
DNA: TGCAGTGCTAGCAGACAGGCAAGCAATCAGCCCCAGCATTTT

size: many
J: TRBJ2-1
D: .
V: TRBV2
CDR3: CASSTFSGQYNEQFF
DNA: TGTGCCAGCAGCACTTTTAGCGGCCAGTACAATGAGCAGTTCTTC

size: .
J: TRBJ2-5
D: TRBD2
V: TRBV9
CDR3: CASSVGGAGVQETQYF
DNA: TGTGCCAGCAGCGTAGGGGGAGCGGGGGTCCAAGAGACCCAGTACTTC

size: .
J: TRBJ2-3
D: .
V: TRBV12-3/TRBV12-4
CDR3: CASSFRPATLQGDTQYF
DNA: TGTGCCAGCAGTTTCCGACCCGCGACGCTCCAAGGTGATACGCAGTATTTT

size: .
J: TRBJ1-2
D: .
V: TRBV20-1
CDR3: CSAKQEHYGYTF
DNA: TGCAGTGCTAAGCAGGAACATTATGGCTACACCTTC

size: .
J: TRBJ2-1
D: .
V: TRBV29-1
CDR3: CSAEWNEQFF
DNA: TGCAGCGCTGAATGGAATGAGCAGTTCTTC

size: few
J: TRBJ2-5
D: TRBD2
V: TRBV10-3
CDR3: CAISAAGGETQYF
DNA: TGTGCCATCAGTGCAGCGGGGGGCGAGACCCAGTACTTC